This record looks at one T cell receptor beta chain sequence and its context. This clone was counted between two and nine times. No cognate antigen has been identified for it. No much larger clone exists at a distance of one base, and base qualities are not known. From each donor, a single peripheral blood sample of approximately 120 mL on average was drawn into heparinised tubes. A BD FACSAria II and a panel including CD45RO, CCR7, CD25, CD127, CD95 and CD27 were used to sort naive, central memory, regulatory and stem cell-like memory CD4+ T cells. Every sorted population had a purity above 95%. PBMCs were isolated immediately by Lymphoprep density gradient centrifugation and stained directly without culture. Samples were stained and sorted in pairs, with one healthy donor and one patient per experiment, so that batch effects were minimized. These data come from a study of beta chain features in type 1 diabetes (dated by TCRdb to the late 2010s). For context, the study as a whole: No differences in mean age, gender distribution, total cell number or subset yield were found between patients and healthy donors. A total of 100 million to 140 million sorted cells were examined across all samples, and the number of cells per subset was strongly correlated with RNA yield. The study compared the TCRB repertoires of sorted circulating CD4+ T cell subsets in recently diagnosed type 1 diabetes patients with those in matched healthy donors. Naive and central memory subsets were obtained from all 30 or so donors, but regulatory and stem cell-like memory subsets were isolated from only 8 patients and roughly 8 healthy donors. General study outcomes and caveats: HLA sub-analyses involved small numbers of individuals, so any influence of HLA type on TCRB rearrangement remained unresolved. The naive, central memory and regulatory TCRB repertoires appeared to resemble one another more closely among patients than among healthy donors. Because cDNA was sequenced instead of genomic DNA, highly expressing activated cells could be over-represented, though the groups showed no difference in activation or CD3 levels. Shorter templates might have been favored by PCR, but patient and control samples were amplified and corrected together, so both groups would have been affected equally by any skew. Patients with type 1 diabetes made fewer insertions and deleted more nucleotides at VDJ recombination sites, implying thymic rearrangement abnormalities. Type 1 diabetes patients showed a moderate but significant shortening of TCRB CDR3 length in all four CD4+ subsets.

The entire isolated RNA was reverse transcribed using the High Capacity cDNA Reverse Transcription Kit, and thus expressed TCRB transcripts were sequenced. Naive, central memory and regulatory T cell samples underwent deep immunoSEQ sequencing, averaging around 3.7 million total reads per sample. Sorted cells were lysed in RLT buffer, and RNA was extracted using DNase-treated RNeasy Micro or Mini kits according to cell number. Each cell subset was processed on its own to prevent cross-contamination, while patient and healthy donor samples were processed together. The immunoSEQ multiplex PCR was used to amplify TCRB sequences from cDNA, generating 87-bp fragments that spanned the CDR3 region. The amplicons were sequenced using the Illumina HiSeq platform. The paper's processing steps were these. PCR bias was corrected computationally using synthetic template baselines, and reads within Hamming distance 2 were collapsed, with unmergeable singletons discarded. Reads were aligned to IMGT to assign V, D and J genes, CDR3 length, and insertions or deletions at six rearrangement sites. Clonotype counts were normalized to sorted cell number within each subset before computing true diversity and Gini coefficients with the tcR R package. Repertoire sharing was quantified using the overlap coefficient calculated on TCRB nucleotide sequences. As a proxy for the pre-selection repertoire, out-of-frame TCRB sequences from naive cells were analyzed. TCRdb took over this immuneACCESS table, retaining in-frame rearrangements with V and J assigned. Such tables are incomplete; in checked studies, under half of the missing clones stem from an unresolved V gene, and the remainder is unexplained. From that table come the V and J calls and clone size; the DNA was used to work out D and trimming. Within this sample are 350,000 to 450,000 clones, with around 12% of them counted one time only. Clones ranked in the top ten supply over 0.008% of the sample.

CDR1 and CDR2, per the germline V gene, are MGHRA and YSYEKL. Compared with germline, V lacks 3 bases and J lacks 2 bases; bases without a gene match: 8. The CDR3 runs 17 residues from the cysteine to the phenylalanine. Left in the record is the CDR3 DNA by itself, 51 bases read in frame from the first base. This sequence originates from a woman aged 18-29 years with type 1 diabetes. The chain is encoded by TRBV4-1 joined to TRBJ2-7; a stretch of 12 junction bases matches TRBD2. Specimen: naive CD4+ T cells from blood. The cell subset or site label on this specimen signifies: true naive CD4+ T cells. This receptor carries the CDR3 CASSHQLLAGGPYEQYF. The nucleotide sequence reads as follows: TGCGCCAGCAGCCACCAGCTACTAGCGGGAGGACCCTACGAGCAGTACTTC.